The rows below give T cell receptor beta chains drawn from one sample of a study of T cell repertoires in cytomegalovirus infection. TCRdb re-called the reads through MiXCR, storing one row per CDR3 protein. The sample comprises roughly 500,000 distinct CDR3 sequences, approximately 10% of which are singletons, and roughly a tenth rests with the top ten. Material for sequencing was PBMCs. These receptor sequences come from a human donor in good health (CMV status not recorded). Some clones in this sample may be carry-over from other donors' samples. CDR3s include the opening cysteine and the closing phenylalanine or tryptophan. A D gene is named only where the DNA matches it firmly. The size of a clone is reported for some rows only, either as once, few or many, or as a class for expanded clones.

- TRBJ1-4 TRBV20-1 - CSASTQSATNEKLFF TGCAGTGCGAGTACCCAGAGTGCAACTAATGAAAAACTGTTTTTT
many TRBJ1-6 TRBV27 TRBD1 CASSPGTGGASPLHF TGTGCCAGCAGTCCCGGGACAGGGGGCGCATCACCCCTCCACTTT
- TRBJ1-1 TRBV28 - CASRLDREAFF TGTGCCAGCAGACTAGACAGGGAAGCTTTCTTT
- TRBJ2-7 TRBV7-9 - CASRPPGGGASYEQYF TGTGCCAGCAGGCCCCCCGGAGGGGGCGCCTCCTACGAGCAGTACTTC
many TRBJ2-5 TRBV6-2/TRBV6-3 - CASSLKGPETQYF TGTGCCAGCAGCCTTAAGGGTCCAGAGACCCAGTACTTC
- TRBJ2-3 TRBV11-2 TRBD1 CASSLEVRDRTDTQYF TGTGCCAGCAGCTTAGAGGTCCGGGACAGGACAGATACGCAGTATTTT
- TRBJ2-7 TRBV19 TRBD1 CASSPRQGKDEQYF TGTGCCAGTAGTCCCAGACAGGGTAAGGACGAGCAGTACTTC
- TRBJ1-1 TRBV2 TRBD1 CASRDRVIIAEAFF TGTGCCAGCAGGGACAGGGTTATAATCGCTGAAGCTTTCTTT
many TRBJ1-4 TRBV7-9 - CASSSRERGTNEKLFF TGTGCCAGCAGCTCGAGGGAGCGGGGAACTAATGAAAAACTGTTTTTT
many TRBJ1-2 TRBV7-9 TRBD1 CASSRRDSYGYTF TGTGCCAGCAGCCGCCGGGACAGCTATGGCTACACCTTC
many TRBJ1-2 TRBV5-1 TRBD1 CASSSGTGEQGYTF TGCGCCAGCAGCTCGGGGACAGGGGAACAAGGCTACACCTTC
- TRBJ2-5 TRBV12-3/TRBV12-4 - CASSLRSIGGYQETQYF TGTGCCAGCAGTTTAAGGAGTATAGGGGGATACCAAGAGACCCAGTACTTC
- TRBJ2-1 TRBV23-1 - CASSVGGPLKVGEQFF TGCGCCAGCAGTGTAGGCGGGCCGTTAAAGGTTGGTGAGCAGTTCTTC
- TRBJ2-7 TRBV3-1 - CASSQEKPRIEQYF TGTGCCAGCAGCCAAGAAAAGCCGAGGATTGAGCAGTACTTC
once TRBJ2-7 TRBV30 TRBD2 CAWTSGTPDEQYF TGTGCCTGGACCAGCGGGACTCCCGACGAGCAGTACTTC
few TRBJ2-7 TRBV7-2 - CASSLSYSSYEQYF TGTGCCAGCAGCTTAAGCTACAGCTCCTACGAGCAGTACTTC
- TRBJ2-3 TRBV7-9 TRBD2 CASSRGLAAPDTQYF TGTGCCAGCAGCCGAGGACTAGCGGCCCCAGATACGCAGTATTTT
few TRBJ2-7 TRBV7-6 - CASSLGTPGLLSYEQYF TGTGCCAGCAGCTTAGGGACTCCCGGACTCCTCTCCTACGAGCAGTACTTC
many TRBJ2-1 TRBV5-1 - CASSPRLGRLYNEQFF TGCGCCAGCAGCCCCCGCCTGGGACGGCTCTACAATGAGCAGTTCTTC
few TRBJ2-1 TRBV9 TRBD2 CASSTLAGEDNEQFF TGTGCCAGCAGCACCCTAGCGGGGGAAGATAATGAGCAGTTCTTC
many TRBJ2-7 TRBV4-2 TRBD2 CASSQDRGSELAGFYEQYF TGTGCCAGCAGCCAAGATAGGGGGTCGGAGTTAGCGGGATTTTACGAGCAGTACTTC
many TRBJ2-5 TRBV5-6 - CASSHRANQETQYF TGTGCCAGCAGCCACAGAGCGAACCAAGAGACCCAGTACTTC
- TRBJ2-1 TRBV5-1 - CASSLEGREQFF TGCGCCAGCAGCTTGGAGGGACGTGAGCAGTTCTTC
few TRBJ1-5 TRBV19 - CASSPQAMGAQHF TGTGCCAGTAGTCCACAGGCGATGGGGGCCCAGCATTTT
many TRBJ2-7 TRBV30 - CAWSGGGGMIYEQYF TGTGCCTGGAGTGGAGGAGGCGGCATGATCTACGAGCAGTACTTC
- TRBJ1-6 TRBV20-1 - CSARGTADSPLHF TGCAGTGCTAGAGGTACAGCGGATTCACCCCTCCACTTT
many TRBJ1-6 TRBV7-9 - CASSSPGQRNSPLHF TGTGCCAGCAGCTCCCCGGGACAAAGGAATTCACCCCTCCACTTT
- TRBJ2-5 TRBV2 - CASRGAEGFQETQYF TGTGCCAGCAGGGGGGCGGAAGGCTTCCAAGAGACCCAGTACTTC
few TRBJ2-1 TRBV20-1 - CSARVPGSNNEQFF TGCAGTGCTAGAGTCCCAGGGAGCAACAATGAGCAGTTCTTC
few TRBJ2-3 TRBV20-1 TRBD1 CSARTPGQGYTDTQYF TGCAGTGCTAGAACACCGGGACAGGGGTACACAGATACGCAGTATTTT
many TRBJ1-4 TRBV27 TRBD1 CASRPTGASGEKLFF TGTGCCAGCAGGCCTACAGGGGCCAGTGGTGAAAAACTGTTTTTT
few TRBJ1-1 TRBV3-1 - CASSHLRVKNTEAFF TGTGCCAGCAGCCACCTCAGGGTGAAGAACACTGAAGCTTTCTTT
many TRBJ2-4 TRBV7-9 TRBD1 CASSSGQGAIGNIQYF TGTGCCAGCAGCTCGGGACAGGGGGCGATAGGGAACATTCAGTACTTC
many TRBJ1-1 TRBV20-1 - CSCIAQVGDTEAFF TGCAGTTGTATCGCCCAAGTCGGGGACACTGAAGCTTTCTTT
many TRBJ2-2 TRBV7-8 - CASSLAGPSSGELFF TGTGCCAGCAGCTTAGCGGGGCCCTCCTCCGGGGAGCTGTTTTTT
many TRBJ1-2 TRBV23-1 - CASSQSRDGYTF TGCGCCAGCAGTCAATCCCGGGACGGCTACACCTTC
many TRBJ1-2 TRBV28 - CASSLRQADGYTF TGTGCCAGCAGTTTAAGGCAGGCTGATGGCTACACCTTC
many TRBJ2-5 TRBV7-8 - CASSFLTDQETQYF TGTGCCAGCAGCTTCCTGACAGACCAAGAGACCCAGTACTTC
- TRBJ2-5 TRBV29-1 - CSVPSDGDQETQYF TGCAGCGTTCCGTCTGACGGGGACCAAGAGACCCAGTACTTC
many TRBJ2-3 TRBV7-3 - CASSPAGHTDTQYF TGTGCCAGCAGCCCAGCGGGACACACAGATACGCAGTATTTT
- TRBJ1-2 TRBV2 - CASFLKGRDGYTF TGTGCCAGCTTCCTGAAGGGCCGGGATGGCTACACCTTC
many TRBJ1-5 TRBV12-3/TRBV12-4 - CASSPLHGNQPQHF TGTGCCAGCAGTCCCTTGCACGGGAATCAGCCCCAGCATTTT
many TRBJ1-1 TRBV11-3 - CASSLEEKTEAFF TGTGCCAGCAGCTTAGAGGAGAAGACTGAAGCTTTCTTT
many TRBJ2-5 TRBV11-3 - CASSLDPGVWETQYF TGTGCCAGCAGCTTAGATCCGGGGGTATGGGAGACCCAGTACTTC
- TRBJ2-2 TRBV18 - CASSPNGSYPNTGELFF TGTGCCAGCTCACCGAACGGGAGCTATCCGAACACCGGGGAGCTGTTTTTT
many TRBJ2-1 TRBV6-5 - CASNRQGPLNEQFF TGTGCCAGCAACCGGCAGGGGCCCCTCAATGAGCAGTTCTTC
many TRBJ2-1 TRBV10-3 - CAISDSGGPGQFF TGTGCCATCAGTGATTCTGGGGGCCCGGGGCAGTTCTTC
- TRBJ2-1 TRBV4-2 - CASSQWRGGEQFF TGTGCCAGCAGCCAATGGCGAGGGGGTGAGCAGTTCTTC
few TRBJ2-1 TRBV11-1 TRBD2 CASSYRLAGNWAEQFF TGTGCCAGCAGCTACCGACTAGCGGGAAATTGGGCTGAGCAGTTCTTC
few TRBJ2-5 TRBV10-3 TRBD2 CAISDRGGNGETQYF TGTGCCATCAGTGATCGGGGGGGCAATGGCGAGACCCAGTACTTC
- TRBJ1-4 TRBV9 - CASSGDGRGNEKLFF TGTGCCAGCAGCGGAGACGGGAGGGGGAATGAAAAACTGTTTTTT